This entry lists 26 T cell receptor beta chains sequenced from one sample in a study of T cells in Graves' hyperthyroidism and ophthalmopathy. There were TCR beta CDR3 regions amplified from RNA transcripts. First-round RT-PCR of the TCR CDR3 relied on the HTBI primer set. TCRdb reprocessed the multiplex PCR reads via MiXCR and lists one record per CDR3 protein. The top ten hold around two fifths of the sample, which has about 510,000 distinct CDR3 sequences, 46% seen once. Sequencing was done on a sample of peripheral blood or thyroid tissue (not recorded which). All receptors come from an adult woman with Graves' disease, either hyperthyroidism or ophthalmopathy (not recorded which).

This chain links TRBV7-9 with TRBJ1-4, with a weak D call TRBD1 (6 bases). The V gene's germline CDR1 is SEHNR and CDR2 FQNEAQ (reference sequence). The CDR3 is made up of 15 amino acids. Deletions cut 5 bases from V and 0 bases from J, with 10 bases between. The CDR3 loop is CASSKGGSTNEKLFF. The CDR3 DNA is TGTGCCAGCAGCAAGGGGGGATCAACTAATGAAAAACTGTTTTTT.

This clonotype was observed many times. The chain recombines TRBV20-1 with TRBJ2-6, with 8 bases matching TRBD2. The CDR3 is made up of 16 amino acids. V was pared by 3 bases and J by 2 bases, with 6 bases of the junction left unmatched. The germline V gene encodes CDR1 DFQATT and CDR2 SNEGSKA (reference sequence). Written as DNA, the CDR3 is TGCAGTGCTAGGGATGCAGCGGGAGCTGGGGCCAACGTCCTGACTTTC. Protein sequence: CSARDAAGAGANVLTF.

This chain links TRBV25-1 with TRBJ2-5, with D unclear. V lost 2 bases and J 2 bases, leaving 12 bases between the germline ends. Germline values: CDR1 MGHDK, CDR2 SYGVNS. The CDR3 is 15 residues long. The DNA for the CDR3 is TGTGCCAGCAGTGAACAGCGAGCGCTACAAGAGACCCAGTACTTC. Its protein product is CASSEQRALQETQYF.

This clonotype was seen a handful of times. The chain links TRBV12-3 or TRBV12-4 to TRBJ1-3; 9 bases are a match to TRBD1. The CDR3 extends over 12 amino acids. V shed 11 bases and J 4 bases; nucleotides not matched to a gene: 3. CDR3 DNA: TGTGCCTCAGGACAGGGGGGAAACACCATATATTTT. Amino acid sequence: CASGQGGNTIYF.

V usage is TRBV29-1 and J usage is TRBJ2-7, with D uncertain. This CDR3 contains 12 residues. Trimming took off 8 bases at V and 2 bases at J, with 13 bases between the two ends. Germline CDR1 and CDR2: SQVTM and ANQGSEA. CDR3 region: CSLAARTYEQYF. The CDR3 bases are TGCAGCTTAGCAGCGAGGACCTACGAGCAGTACTTC.

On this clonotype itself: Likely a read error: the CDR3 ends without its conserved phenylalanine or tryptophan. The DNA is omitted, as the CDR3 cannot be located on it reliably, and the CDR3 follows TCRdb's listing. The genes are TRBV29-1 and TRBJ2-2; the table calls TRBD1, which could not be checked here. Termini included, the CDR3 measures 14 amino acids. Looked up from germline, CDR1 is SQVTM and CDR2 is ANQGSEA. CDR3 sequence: CSVSGQGNTGELVL.

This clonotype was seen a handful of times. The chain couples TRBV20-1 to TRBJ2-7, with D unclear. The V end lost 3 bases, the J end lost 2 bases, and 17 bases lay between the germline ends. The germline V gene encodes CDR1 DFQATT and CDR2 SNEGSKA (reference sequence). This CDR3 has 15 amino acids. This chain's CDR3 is CSARDPVSVTYEQYF. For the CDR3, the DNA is TGCAGTGCTAGGGACCCCGTATCAGTCACCTACGAGCAGTACTTC.

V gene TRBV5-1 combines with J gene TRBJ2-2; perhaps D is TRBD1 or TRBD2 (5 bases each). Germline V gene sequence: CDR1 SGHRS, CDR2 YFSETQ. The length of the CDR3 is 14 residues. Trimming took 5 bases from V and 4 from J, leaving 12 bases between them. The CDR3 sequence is CASRGAGSTGELFF. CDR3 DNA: TGCGCCAGCAGAGGAGCAGGGAGCACCGGGGAGCTGTTTTTT.

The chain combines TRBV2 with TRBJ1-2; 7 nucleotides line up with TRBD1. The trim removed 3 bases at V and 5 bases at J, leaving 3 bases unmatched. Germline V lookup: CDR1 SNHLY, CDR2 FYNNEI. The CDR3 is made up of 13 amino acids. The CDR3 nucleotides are TGTGCCAGCAGTGACAGGGGGATATATGGCTACACCTTC. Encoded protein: CASSDRGIYGYTF.

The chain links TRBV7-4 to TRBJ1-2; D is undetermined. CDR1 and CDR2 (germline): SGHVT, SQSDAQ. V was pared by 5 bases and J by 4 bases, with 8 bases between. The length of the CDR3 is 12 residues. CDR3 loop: CASSRTFYGYTF. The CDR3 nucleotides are TGTGCCAGCAGCCGGACCTTCTATGGCTACACCTTC.

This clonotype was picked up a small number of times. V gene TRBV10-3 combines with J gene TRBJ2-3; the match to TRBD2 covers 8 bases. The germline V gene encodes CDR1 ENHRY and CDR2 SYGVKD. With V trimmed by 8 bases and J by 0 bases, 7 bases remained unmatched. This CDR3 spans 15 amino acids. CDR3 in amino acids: CAIDDSGVSTDTQYF. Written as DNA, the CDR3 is TGTGCCATCGACGATAGCGGGGTTAGCACAGATACGCAGTATTTT.

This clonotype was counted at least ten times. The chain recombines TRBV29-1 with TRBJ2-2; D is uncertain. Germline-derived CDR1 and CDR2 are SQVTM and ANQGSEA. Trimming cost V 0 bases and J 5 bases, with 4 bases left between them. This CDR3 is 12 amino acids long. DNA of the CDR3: TGCAGCGTTGAAGATCAGACCGGGGAGCTGTTTTTT. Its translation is CSVEDQTGELFF.

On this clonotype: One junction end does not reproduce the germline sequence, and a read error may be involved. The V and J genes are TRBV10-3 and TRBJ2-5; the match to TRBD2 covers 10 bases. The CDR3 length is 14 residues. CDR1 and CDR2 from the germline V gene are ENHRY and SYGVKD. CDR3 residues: CATVAGGGMETRYF. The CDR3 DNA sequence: TGTGCCACCGTAGCGGGAGGAGGGATGGAGACCCGGTACTTC.

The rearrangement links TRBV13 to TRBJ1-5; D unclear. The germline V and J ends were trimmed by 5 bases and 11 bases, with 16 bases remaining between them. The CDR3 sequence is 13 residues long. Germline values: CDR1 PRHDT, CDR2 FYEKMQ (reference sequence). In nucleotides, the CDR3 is TGTGCCAGCAGCGTAAACAGACAAGAGACCCAGCATTTT. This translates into CASSVNRQETQHF.

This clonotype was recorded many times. The CDR3 nucleotides read TGTGCCAGCAGCTTGCAGGGGCCCAGGTCGAACACTGAAGCTTTCTTT. Translated: CASSLQGPRSNTEAFF. This rearrangement joins TRBV7-2 to TRBJ1-1, with TRBD1 as a possible D gene (6 bases). The ends were cut back, 3 bases at V and 1 base at J, with 15 bases in the middle. The CDR3 length is 16 residues. Per germline, CDR1 SGHTA and CDR2 FQGNSA. The full variable domain, its missing parts supplied by reference TRBV7-2 and TRBJ1-1, is GAGVSQSPSNKVTEKGKDVELRCDPISGHTALYWYRQSLGQGLEFLIYFQGNSAPDKSGLPSDRFSAERTGGSVSTLTIQRTQQEDSAVYLCASSLQGPRSNTEAFFGQGTRLTVV.

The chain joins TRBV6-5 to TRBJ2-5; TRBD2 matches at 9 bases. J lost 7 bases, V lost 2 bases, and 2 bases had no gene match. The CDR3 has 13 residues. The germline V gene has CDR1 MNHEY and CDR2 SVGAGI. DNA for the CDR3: TGTGCCAGCAGTTACGGCGGGAGGGGGACCCAGTACTTC. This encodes CASSYGGRGTQYF.

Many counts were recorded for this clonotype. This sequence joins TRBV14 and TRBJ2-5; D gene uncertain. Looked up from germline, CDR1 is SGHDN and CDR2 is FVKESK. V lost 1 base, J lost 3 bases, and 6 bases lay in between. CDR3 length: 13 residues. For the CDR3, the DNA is TGTGCCAGCAGCCAAGTTTGGAAAGAGACCCAGTACTTC. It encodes CASSQVWKETQYF.

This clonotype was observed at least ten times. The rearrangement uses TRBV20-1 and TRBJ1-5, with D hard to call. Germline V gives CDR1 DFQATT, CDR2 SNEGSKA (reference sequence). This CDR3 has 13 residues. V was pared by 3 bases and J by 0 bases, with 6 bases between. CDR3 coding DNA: TGCAGTGCTAGTGGGGATAGCAATCAGCCCCAGCATTTT. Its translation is CSASGDSNQPQHF.

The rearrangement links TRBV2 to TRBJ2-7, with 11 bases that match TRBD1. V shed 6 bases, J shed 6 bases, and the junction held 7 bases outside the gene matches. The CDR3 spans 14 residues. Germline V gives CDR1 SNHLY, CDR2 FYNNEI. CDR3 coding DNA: TGTGCCAGCAGCCTATCCGGGACAGGGGGCGAGCAGTACTTC. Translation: CASSLSGTGGEQYF.

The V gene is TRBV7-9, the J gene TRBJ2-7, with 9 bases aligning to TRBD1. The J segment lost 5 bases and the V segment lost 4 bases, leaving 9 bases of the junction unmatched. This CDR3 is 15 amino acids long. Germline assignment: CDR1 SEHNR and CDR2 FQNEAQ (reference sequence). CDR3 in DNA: TGTGCCAGCAGCTCCCCGGGACAGGGAATCCACGAGCAGTACTTC. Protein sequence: CASSSPGQGIHEQYF.

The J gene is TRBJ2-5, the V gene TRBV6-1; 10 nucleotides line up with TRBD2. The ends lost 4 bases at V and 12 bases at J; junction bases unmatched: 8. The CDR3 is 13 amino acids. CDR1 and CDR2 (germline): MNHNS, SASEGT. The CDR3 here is CASSGTSGQVKYF. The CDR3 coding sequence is TGTGCCAGCAGTGGGACTAGCGGACAGGTGAAGTACTTC.

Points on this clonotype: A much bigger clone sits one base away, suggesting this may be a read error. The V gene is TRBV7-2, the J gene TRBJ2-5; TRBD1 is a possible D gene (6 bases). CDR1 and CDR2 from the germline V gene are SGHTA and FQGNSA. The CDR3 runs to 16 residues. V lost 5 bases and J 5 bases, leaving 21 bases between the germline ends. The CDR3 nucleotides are TGTGCCAGCAGCAGGTCCCTACAGGGTTCCGCGGAGACCCAGTACTTC. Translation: CASSRSLQGSAETQYF.

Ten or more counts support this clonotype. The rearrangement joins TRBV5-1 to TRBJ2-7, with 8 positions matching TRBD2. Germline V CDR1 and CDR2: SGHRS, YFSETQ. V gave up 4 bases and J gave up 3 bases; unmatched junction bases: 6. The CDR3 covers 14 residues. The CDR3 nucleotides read TGCGCCAGCAGCCGCCTTGGGACTAGCTACGAGCAGTACTTC. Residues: CASSRLGTSYEQYF.

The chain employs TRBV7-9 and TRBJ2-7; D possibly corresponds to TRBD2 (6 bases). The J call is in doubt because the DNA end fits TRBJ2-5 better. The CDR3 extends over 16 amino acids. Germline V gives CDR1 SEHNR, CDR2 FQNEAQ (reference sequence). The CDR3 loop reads CASSLVARREVQTQYF. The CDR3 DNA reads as TGTGCCAGCAGCTTAGTTGCTCGCAGGGAGGTGCAGACCCAGTACTTC.

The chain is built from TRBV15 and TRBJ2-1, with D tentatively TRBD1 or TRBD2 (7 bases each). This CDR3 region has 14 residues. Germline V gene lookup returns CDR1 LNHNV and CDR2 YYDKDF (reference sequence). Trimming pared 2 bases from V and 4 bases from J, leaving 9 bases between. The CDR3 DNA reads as TGTGCCACCAGCAGACAGGGGGGGTACAATGAGCAGTTCTTC. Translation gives CATSRQGGYNEQFF.

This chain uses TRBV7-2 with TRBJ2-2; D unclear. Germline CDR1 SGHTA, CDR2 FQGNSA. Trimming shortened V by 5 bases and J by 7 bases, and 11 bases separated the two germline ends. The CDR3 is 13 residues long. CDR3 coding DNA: TGTGCCAGCAGCCAGGCTAGTGGCGGGGAGCTGTTTTTT. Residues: CASSQASGGELFF.